This T cell receptor beta chain was documented in a study of T-cell reconstitution after alpha-beta-depleted transplantation in children. This CDR3 is 14 amino acids long. V dropped 1 base and J dropped 3 bases, with 10 bases sitting between them. Germline loops: CDR1 KGHSH, CDR2 LQKENI. During its preparation, the TCRbeta library received unique molecular identifiers. TCRdb used MiXCR to reprocess the PCR reads, holding one entry per CDR3 protein. The sample has around 960,000 distinct CDR3 sequences, roughly 31% seen once. V gene TRBV18 combines with J gene TRBJ2-7; D is unclear. The source of this sequence is a boy less than two years old who had a stem cell transplant for SCID, so the T cells may come from the graft donor. The material sequenced was PBMCs, mostly from graft donor cells, taken 360 days after TCRalphabeta/CD19-depleted stem cell transplant. CDR3 protein: CASSPLNTDYEQYF. The CDR3 bases are TGTGCCAGCTCACCACTCAACACGGACTACGAGCAGTACTTC.